Reported below is one T cell receptor (beta chain). Its antigen is still unknown. This specimen comes from a study of OX40 agonist ivuxolimab in advanced cancers. Study background: Ivuxolimab was delivered to patients intravenously every 2 weeks at doses spanning 0.01 to 10 mg/kg.

CDR1 is SGDLS and CDR2 is YYNGEE in the germline V gene. CDR3 size: 16 residues. Between the trimmed V and J ends, which lost 3 bases and 0 bases, there was a span of 16 bases. With autoimmune disease history or systemic immunosuppression, patients were excluded. This table comes from immunoSEQ multiplex PCR, and its TCRdb copy is limited to in-frame clones, with some not included. The sample records about 140,000 clones, about 93% being singletons. General observations from the study: CD8+ T cells showed, on average, more clonal expansion than CD4+ cells.

The chain uses TRBV9 and TRBJ2-7; possible D gene TRBD1, 5 bases. The sequence came from an adult with an advanced solid tumor such as melanoma, head and neck, liver or kidney cancer. Sequenced here: CD4+ or CD8+ T cells sorted from blood, sampled in a trial of the OX40 agonist ivuxolimab. CDR3: CASSEGLGSLSYEQYF. In nucleotides, the CDR3 is TGTGCCAGCAGCGAGGGGCTTGGCAGCCTCTCCTACGAGCAGTACTTC.